Shown below are 17 T cell receptor beta chains from a single sample sequenced in a study of Tregs in tolerant kidney transplant recipients. Profiled with immunoSEQ multiplex PCR; TCRdb holds only in-frame clones, not every one. The sample contains more than 60,000 clones, 85% to 90% of which appear only once. The sequences come from CD4+ T cells from blood, collected before the transplant. These receptor sequences come from a human donor who received a combined kidney and bone marrow transplant.

The gene calls are TRBV19 and TRBJ2-5; tentative D call: TRBD1 (6 bases). Germline V gives CDR1 LNHDA, CDR2 SQIVND (reference sequence). CDR3 length: 13 residues. Trimming removed 8 bases at V and 1 base at J, with 11 bases between. In DNA form, the CDR3 reads TGTGCCAGTGGGCCCAGGGGCCAAGAGACCCAGTACTTC. It translates to CASGPRGQETQYF.

This clone has a handful of counts. The rearrangement uses TRBV21-1 and TRBJ2-2; TRBD1 is the table's D call and was not checked against the DNA. TRBV21-1 is labeled a pseudogene. This CDR3 is 15 amino acids long. CDR3 sequence reads: CASSKPPQGTGELFF. CDR3 DNA sequence: TGTGCCAGCAGCAAACCCCCCCAGGGTACCGGGGAGCTGTTTTTT.

This clone appeared a few times. This chain connects TRBV5-1 to TRBJ2-7, with D possibly being TRBD2 (5 bases). The CDR3 covers 14 residues. Trimming took 2 bases from V and 4 from J, leaving 13 bases between them. Germline CDR1 SGHRS, CDR2 YFSETQ. CDR3 sequence (DNA): TGCGCCAGCAGCTTATCCGAGGGTGGGTACGAGCAGTACTTC. As protein: CASSLSEGGYEQYF.

The genes are TRBV5-1 and TRBJ2-1; the match to TRBD1 covers 9 bases. This CDR3 contains 16 residues. The V gene end was trimmed by 2 bases and the J gene end by 5 bases; junction bases not matched to a gene: 8. From germline, CDR1 is SGHRS and CDR2 YFSETQ. CDR3 sequence reads: CASSLRPGQGNNEQFF. For the CDR3, the DNA is TGCGCCAGCAGCTTAAGGCCGGGACAGGGCAACAATGAGCAGTTCTTC. Variable domain in full (rest from reference TRBV5-1 and TRBJ2-1): KAGVTQTPRYLIKTRGQQVTLSCSPISGHRSVSWYQQTPGQGLQFLFEYFSETQRNKGNFPGRFSGRQFSNSRSEMNVSTLELGDSALYLCASSLRPGQGNNEQFFGPGTRLTVL.

The V call is TRBV28, the J call TRBJ2-3, with D possibly being TRBD2 (7 bases). Germline CDR1 and CDR2: MDHEN and SYDVKM. The length of the CDR3 is 15 residues. Trimming stripped 10 bases from V and 5 bases from J, with 22 bases between. The CDR3 nucleotides are TGTGCCACCCGAGGGGGGGACCACATTGGAGATACGCAGTATTTT. It specifies CATRGGDHIGDTQYF.

This chain uses TRBV7-2 with TRBJ2-2; D perhaps matches TRBD1 (6 bases). The CDR3 sequence is 14 residues long. The V gene lost 2 bases and the J gene lost 8 bases, with 12 bases spanning the gap. Germline CDR1 reads SGHTA; CDR2 reads FQGNSA. This CDR3 is CASSLTRGRGELFF. CDR3 DNA: TGTGCCAGCAGCTTAACCAGGGGTAGGGGGGAGCTGTTTTTT.

The chain joins TRBV19 to TRBJ1-1; TRBD1 aligns across 12 bases. This CDR3 contains 16 residues. Trimming cost V 6 bases and J 3 bases; bases outside gene matches: 8. Looked up from germline, CDR1 is LNHDA and CDR2 is SQIVND (reference sequence). CDR3 sequence: CASSGTGGVGHTEAFF. The CDR3 nucleotides are TGTGCCAGTAGCGGGACAGGGGGCGTTGGCCACACTGAAGCTTTCTTT.

The chain carries TRBV7-3 and TRBJ2-3, with 9 bases aligning to TRBD2. Germline-derived CDR1 and CDR2 are SGHTA and FQGTGA. The ends lost 5 bases at V and 1 base at J; junction bases unmatched: 1. The CDR3 is made up of 14 amino acids. CDR3 sequence: CASSRTSGTDTQYF. DNA of the CDR3: TGTGCCAGCAGCCGGACTAGCGGCACAGATACGCAGTATTTT.

The rearrangement joins TRBV11-2 to TRBJ2-7, with 11 bases lining up with TRBD1. The CDR3 runs to 16 residues. In germline, CDR1 is SGHAT, CDR2 FQNNGV. Germline trimming cut 1 base from V and 5 bases from J; bases unmatched to any gene: 7. CDR3 sequence reads: CASSLAWTGGMNEQYF. The CDR3 coding sequence is TGTGCCAGCAGCTTAGCTTGGACAGGGGGCATGAACGAGCAGTACTTC.

This chain uses TRBV7-2 with TRBJ2-1; 9 nucleotides align to TRBD2. V was clipped by 6 bases and J by 7 bases; unmatched bases: 4. Germline V gene data show CDR1 as SGHTA and CDR2 as FQGNSA. The CDR3 sequence is 13 residues long. CDR3 sequence reads: CASRSSGENEQFF. In DNA form, the CDR3 reads TGTGCCAGCAGATCTAGCGGGGAAAATGAGCAGTTCTTC.

The J gene is TRBJ2-1, the V gene TRBV28; D perhaps matches TRBD1 (5 bases). V was clipped by 2 bases and J by 10 bases, with 9 bases between them. Looked up from germline, CDR1 is MDHEN and CDR2 is SYDVKM. CDR3 size: 12 residues. CDR3 region: CASSLRAGEQFF. CDR3 nucleotides: TGTGCCAGCAGTTTAAGGGCAGGGGAGCAGTTCTTC.

This sequence joins TRBV25-1 and TRBJ2-3, with 11 nucleotides matching TRBD1. Looked up from germline, CDR1 is MGHDK and CDR2 is SYGVNS. The CDR3 runs 16 residues. The trim removed 5 bases at V and 6 bases at J, leaving 10 bases unmatched. CDR3 sequence (DNA): TGTGCCAGCAGTAGGTCGGGACAGGGGGTATCGGATACGCAGTATTTT. This translates into CASSRSGQGVSDTQYF.

This clone showed up just a few times. The chain couples TRBV5-1 to TRBJ2-7, with D maybe TRBD1 (6 bases). The V gene's germline CDR1 is SGHRS and CDR2 YFSETQ. The ends were cut back, 4 bases at V and 2 bases at J, with 13 bases in the middle. The CDR3 spans 14 residues. In nucleotides, the CDR3 is TGCGCCAGCAGCCCAACGGCAGGGGCCTACGAGCAGTACTTC. This sequence encodes CASSPTAGAYEQYF.

This clone was observed once. The V and J genes are TRBV29-1 and TRBJ2-1; 8 bases match TRBD2. The germline V gene encodes CDR1 SQVTM and CDR2 ANQGSEA. Unmatched junction bases numbered 23, after V lost 7 bases and J lost 9 bases. There are 17 residues in the CDR3. CDR3 loop: CSAADRGSGGRLGEQFF. CDR3 DNA: TGCAGCGCCGCTGATAGGGGGTCGGGAGGGCGGTTAGGTGAGCAGTTCTTC.

The chain joins TRBV30 to TRBJ1-1; D perhaps matches TRBD1 (6 bases). Germline V gene sequence: CDR1 GTSNPN, CDR2 SVGIG (reference sequence). Trimming pared 5 bases from V and 0 bases from J, leaving 10 bases between. The CDR3 is 13 residues long. For the CDR3, the DNA is TGTGCCTGGTGCGGACAGATGAACACTGAAGCTTTCTTT. This gives the protein CAWCGQMNTEAFF.

This chain joins TRBV5-4 and TRBJ2-1; 7 bases match TRBD2. The CDR3 loop spans 15 amino acids. Germline loops: CDR1 SGHNT, CDR2 YYREEE (reference sequence). The ends lost 2 bases at V and 4 bases at J; junction bases unmatched: 6. The CDR3 DNA is TGTGCCAGCAGCTTCGGCCTAGCGGATTACAATGAGCAGTTCTTC. This codes for CASSFGLADYNEQFF.

This sequence joins TRBV28 and TRBJ1-5; 8 bases align to TRBD1. Germline assignment: CDR1 MDHEN and CDR2 SYDVKM. The CDR3 has 13 amino acids. V lost 3 bases, J lost 9 bases, and 4 bases stayed unmatched. CDR3 in amino acids: CASSLQGAGPQHF. The CDR3 DNA reads TGTGCCAGCAGTTTGCAGGGGGCAGGGCCCCAGCATTTT.